The rows below give T cell receptor beta chains drawn from one sample of a study of cytomegalovirus exposure and HLA in healthy donors. TCRdb keeps only in-frame clones here, not all; method: immunoSEQ multiplex PCR. The sample shows 100,000 to 150,000 clones, 70% to 80% of them seen only once. The sample consisted of PBMCs. All receptors come from a human donor in good health. CDR3s include the opening cysteine and the closing phenylalanine or tryptophan. Fields, in order: clone size, J gene, V gene, D gene, CDR3 DNA, CDR3 protein. D genes are given only for firm matches. Clone size is shown for a subset of rows, as once, few, many or a class of expanded clone.

>NA|TRBJ2-1|TRBV29-1|TRBD2
TGCAGCGTTGTTATGAGCGGGAGGGCCAATGAGCAGTTCTTC
CSVVMSGRANEQFF
>NA|TRBJ2-5|TRBV7-2|NA
TGTGCCAGCAGCTTAAGCCTCACTCAAGAGACCCAGTACTTC
CASSLSLTQETQYF
>NA|TRBJ1-2|TRBV30|NA
TGTGCCTGGACCCTACCAGGCCGTAACTATGGCTACACCTTC
CAWTLPGRNYGYTF
>NA|TRBJ1-3|TRBV7-2|TRBD1
TGTGCCAGCAGCTTAAGGGGGCGTACAAACACCATATATTTT
CASSLRGRTNTIYF
>few|TRBJ2-7|TRBV30|NA
TGTGCCTGGAGTTGGCGGCGGTCCTACGAGCAGTACTTC
CAWSWRRSYEQYF
>NA|TRBJ2-3|TRBV30|TRBD1
TGTGCCTGGAGTGCGACCACAGGGGCCAGCACAGATACGCAGTATTTT
CAWSATTGASTDTQYF
>NA|TRBJ2-7|TRBV7-9|NA
TGTGCCAGCAGCCAACTTGGACAGACCTACGAGCAGTACTTC
CASSQLGQTYEQYF
>NA|TRBJ2-3|TRBV6-5|TRBD2
TGTGCCAGCCACGGAAGGGCGGGAGGGATGACGCAGTATTTT
CASHGRAGGMTQYF
>NA|TRBJ2-7|TRBV27|TRBD1
TGTGCCAGCAGTTTAAAACCGCCTACAGCAGGGGGCAACTACGAGCAGTACTTC
CASSLKPPTAGGNYEQYF
>few|TRBJ2-7|TRBV28|NA
TGTGCCAGCAGTTTGACCCAGGGCCTCATTCTTTACGAGCAGTACTTC
CASSLTQGLILYEQYF
>NA|TRBJ1-3|TRBV4-1|NA
TGCGCCAGCAGCCAAGTAGGGGGGGGATCACCTGGAAACACCATATATTTT
CASSQVGGGSPGNTIYF
>NA|TRBJ2-3|TRBV5-1|TRBD2
TGCGCCAGCAGCTTGGATGGCGGGGGGGCCCCTGATACGCAGTATTTT
CASSLDGGGAPDTQYF
>NA|TRBJ2-7|TRBV19|NA
TGTGCCAGTAGTATTGCAGGGTTAATCTACGAGCAGTACTTC
CASSIAGLIYEQYF
>NA|TRBJ2-1|TRBV7-7|NA
TGTGCTAGCAGCCGATTCGCCTCTTCTGGGAGAGATGAGCAGTTCTTC
CASSRFASSGRDEQFF
>NA|TRBJ1-5|TRBV27|NA
TGTGCCAGCAGTTTAGCCGGTCAGCCCCAGCATTTT
CASSLAGQPQHF
>NA|TRBJ2-1|TRBV11-2|TRBD2
TGTGCCAGCAGCTTAGCTGGCGGGAGCAATGAGCAGTTCTTC
CASSLAGGSNEQFF
>once|TRBJ2-1|TRBV6-5|TRBD2
TGTGCCAGCAGTTACTTGGGACTATCCTACAATGAGCAGTTCTTC
CASSYLGLSYNEQFF
>NA|TRBJ1-2|TRBV9|NA
TGTGCCAGCAGCGTAGGAGTTAACTATGGCTACACCTTC
CASSVGVNYGYTF
>NA|TRBJ1-1|TRBV6-1|TRBD1
TGTGCCAGCAGTGAAGGGGCAGGGGGGGCTTTCTTT
CASSEGAGGAFF
>few|TRBJ2-1|TRBV5-6|NA
TGTGCCAGCAGCTCCGCCGGAGCGGATGAGCAGTTCTTC
CASSSAGADEQFF
>NA|TRBJ2-3|TRBV29-1|NA
TGCAGCGTCGCGGTTAGAATTAGCACAGATACGCAGTATTTT
CSVAVRISTDTQYF
>NA|TRBJ1-5|TRBV4-1|NA
TGCGCCAGCAGCCAAGCCAGGGCTCCCATCAGCAATCAGCCCCAGCATTTT
CASSQARAPISNQPQHF
>NA|TRBJ1-1|TRBV5-5|NA
TGTGCCAGCAGCTTGGGGGTCGGGTACACTGAAGCTTTCTTT
CASSLGVGYTEAFF
>NA|TRBJ1-2|TRBV30|NA
TGTGCCTGGAGTGTACACCACTATGGCTACACCTTC
CAWSVHHYGYTF
>NA|TRBJ2-7|TRBV29-1|TRBD1
TGCAGCGTTGGAGGACAGGGGTCCCTAAGGGATAACAAGCAGTACTTC
CSVGGQGSLRDNKQYF
>NA|TRBJ1-2|TRBV19|NA
TGTGCCAGTAGTGCGGCAAGAGGGAACTATGGCTACACCTTC
CASSAARGNYGYTF
>few|TRBJ2-7|TRBV7-2|NA
TGTGCCAGCACCCTCCGGACACCTCTCCCCAACTACGAGCAGTACTTC
CASTLRTPLPNYEQYF
>few|TRBJ2-7|TRBV5-1|TRBD1
TGCGCCAGCAGCGCGACAGGGGTCCACGAGCAGTACTTC
CASSATGVHEQYF
>NA|TRBJ2-2|TRBV9|NA
TGTGCCAGCAGCTCCTATAGACAGCTGAACACCGGGGAGCTGTTTTTT
CASSSYRQLNTGELFF
>NA|TRBJ1-5|TRBV5-5|NA
TGTGCCAGCAGCTTTGGGCAGGGCAATCAGCCCCAGCATTTT
CASSFGQGNQPQHF
>NA|TRBJ2-3|TRBV7-9|TRBD2
TGTGCCAGCAGCCGCACTAGCGGGGGTAGCCCCACAGATACGCAGTATTTT
CASSRTSGGSPTDTQYF
>once|TRBJ1-1|TRBV4-1|NA
TGCGCCAGCAGCCAAGGGCCTGGGAACACTGAAGCTTTCTTT
CASSQGPGNTEAFF
>few|TRBJ2-1|TRBV4-3|TRBD1
TGCGCCAGCAGCCGCGGACAGGGTGTCCACAATGAGCAGTTCTTC
CASSRGQGVHNEQFF
>NA|TRBJ1-6|TRBV19|NA
TGTGCCAGTAGTATGGGAGGGACCGGTTCACCCCTCCACTTT
CASSMGGTGSPLHF
>NA|TRBJ2-1|TRBV9|NA
TGTGCCAGCAGCGTAGCTACGACAAGTAATGAGCAGTTCTTC
CASSVATTSNEQFF
>NA|TRBJ2-3|TRBV6-4|TRBD2
TGTGCCAGCAGCAGTAGCGGGGGGACAGATACGCAGTATTTT
CASSSSGGTDTQYF
>few|TRBJ2-1|TRBV6-4|NA
TGTGCCAGCAGTGACGTGGTCCGGGACTCCTACAATGAGCAGTTCTTC
CASSDVVRDSYNEQFF
>NA|TRBJ1-1|TRBV7-2|NA
TGTGCCAGCAGCTTAGTTTCGGGACAACAAGCTTTCTTT
CASSLVSGQQAFF
>few|TRBJ2-1|TRBV7-9|TRBD2
TGTTCCAGCATCCTGCGGGAGGGCCCCCCCAATGAGCAGTTCTTC
CSSILREGPPNEQFF
>NA|TRBJ1-1|TRBV27|NA
TGTGCCAGCACGGGAAAGGCGACCACTGAAGCTTTCTTT
CASTGKATTEAFF
>NA|TRBJ1-4|TRBV5-1|TRBD1
TGCGCCAGCAGCCTCCGACAGGGTCCTAATGAAAAACTGTTTTTT
CASSLRQGPNEKLFF
>NA|TRBJ2-5|TRBV19|NA
TGTGCCAGTAGTCCAGGAAGTGGTAGGGGCCGAGAGACCCAGTACTTC
CASSPGSGRGRETQYF
>NA|TRBJ1-1|TRBV7-9|NA
TGTGCCAGCAGCTTAGGACAGACGAACACTGAAGCTTTCTTT
CASSLGQTNTEAFF
>few|TRBJ2-7|TRBV6-5|TRBD2
TGTGCCAGCAGTTCACTAGCGGGGAATTTCGAGCAGTACTTC
CASSSLAGNFEQYF
>NA|TRBJ1-5|TRBV10-3|TRBD1
TGTGCCATCAGTGAACCGGGACAGGGGCAGCCCCAGCATTTT
CAISEPGQGQPQHF
>NA|TRBJ1-6|TRBV6-5|NA
TGTGCCAGCAGTTACTCGTTGACCCAGGGTGATTCACCCCTCCACTTT
CASSYSLTQGDSPLHF
>once|TRBJ2-2|TRBV4-3|NA
TGCGCCAGCAGCCAACAAGTGCGGGCCGGGGAGCTGTTTTTT
CASSQQVRAGELFF
>NA|TRBJ1-1|TRBV13|TRBD1
TGTGCCAGCAGCTTACCCTTCACAGGGGGCACTGAAGCTTTCTTT
CASSLPFTGGTEAFF
>NA|TRBJ2-1|TRBV21-1|NA
TGTGCCAGCGTTAACGCGGGGTTTCGCTCCTACAATGAGCAGTTCTTC
CASVNAGFRSYNEQFF
>few|TRBJ1-6|TRBV5-4|TRBD1
TGTGCCAGCAGCGACCGGGACAGGGGGAATTCACCCCTCCACTTT
CASSDRDRGNSPLHF
>NA|TRBJ1-2|TRBV14|NA
TGTGCCAGCAGCCAAGATCTCGGGGTCGTAAGTGGCCACACCTTC
CASSQDLGVVSGHTF
>NA|TRBJ2-2|TRBV5-1|TRBD2
TGCGCCAGCAGCTTACAGCGGGGGAACACCGGGGAGCTGTTTTTT
CASSLQRGNTGELFF
>NA|TRBJ2-7|TRBV18|NA
TGTGCCAGCTCGCTGGGTAGGAGCCGCTACGAGCAGTACTTC
CASSLGRSRYEQYF